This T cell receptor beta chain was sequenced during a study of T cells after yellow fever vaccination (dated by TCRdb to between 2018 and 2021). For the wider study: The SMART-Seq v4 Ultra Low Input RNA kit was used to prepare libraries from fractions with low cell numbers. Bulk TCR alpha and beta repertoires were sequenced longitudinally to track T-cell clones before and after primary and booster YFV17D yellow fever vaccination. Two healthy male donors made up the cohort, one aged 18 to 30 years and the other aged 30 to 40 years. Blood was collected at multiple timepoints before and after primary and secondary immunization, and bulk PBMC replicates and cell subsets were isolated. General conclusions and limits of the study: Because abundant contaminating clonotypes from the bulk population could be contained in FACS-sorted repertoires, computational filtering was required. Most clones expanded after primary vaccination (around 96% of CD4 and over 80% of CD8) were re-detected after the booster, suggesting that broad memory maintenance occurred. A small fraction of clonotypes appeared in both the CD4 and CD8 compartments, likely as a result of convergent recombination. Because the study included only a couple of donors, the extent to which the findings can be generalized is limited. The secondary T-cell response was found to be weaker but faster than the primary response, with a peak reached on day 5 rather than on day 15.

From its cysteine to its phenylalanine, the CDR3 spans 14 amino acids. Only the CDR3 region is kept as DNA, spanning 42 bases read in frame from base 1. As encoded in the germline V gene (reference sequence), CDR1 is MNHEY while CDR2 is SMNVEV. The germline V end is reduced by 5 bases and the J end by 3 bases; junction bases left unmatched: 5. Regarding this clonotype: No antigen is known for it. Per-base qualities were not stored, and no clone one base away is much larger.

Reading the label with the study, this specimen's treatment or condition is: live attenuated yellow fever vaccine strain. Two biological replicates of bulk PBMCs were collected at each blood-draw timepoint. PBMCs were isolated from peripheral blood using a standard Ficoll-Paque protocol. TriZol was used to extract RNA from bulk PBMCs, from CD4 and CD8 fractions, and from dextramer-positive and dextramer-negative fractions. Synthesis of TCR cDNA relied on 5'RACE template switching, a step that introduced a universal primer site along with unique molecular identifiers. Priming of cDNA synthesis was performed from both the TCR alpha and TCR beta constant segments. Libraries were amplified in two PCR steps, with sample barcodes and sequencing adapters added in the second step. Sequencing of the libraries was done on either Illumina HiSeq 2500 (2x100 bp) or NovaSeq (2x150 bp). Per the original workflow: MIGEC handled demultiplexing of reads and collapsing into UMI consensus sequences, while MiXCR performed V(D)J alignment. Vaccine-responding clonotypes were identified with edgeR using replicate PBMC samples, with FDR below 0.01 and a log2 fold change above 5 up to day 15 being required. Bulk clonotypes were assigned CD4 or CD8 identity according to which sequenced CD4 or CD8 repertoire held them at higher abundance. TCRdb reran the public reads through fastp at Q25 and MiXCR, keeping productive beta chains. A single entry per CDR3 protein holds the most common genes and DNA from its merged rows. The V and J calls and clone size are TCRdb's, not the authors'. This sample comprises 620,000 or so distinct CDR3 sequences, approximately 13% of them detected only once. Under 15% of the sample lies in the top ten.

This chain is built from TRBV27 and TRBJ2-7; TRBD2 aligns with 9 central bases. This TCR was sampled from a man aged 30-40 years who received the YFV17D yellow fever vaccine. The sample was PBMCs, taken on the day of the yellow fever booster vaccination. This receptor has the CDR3 CASSPVAGDYEQYF. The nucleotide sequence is TGTGCCAGCAGTCCAGTAGCGGGAGACTACGAGCAGTACTTC.